This T cell receptor (beta chain) appears in the sequencing data of a study of blood T cell repertoires in COVID-19. About the research overall: Samples came from the United States, Italy and Spain, spanning acute and convalescent COVID-19. The analysed material was cDNA or gDNA that came from T cells, B-cell-depleted T cells, or PBMCs.

In the authors' methods: Quantification of nucleated cells was approximated via reference gene primer amplification. Libraries were prepared by immunoSEQ multiplex PCR; TCRdb keeps only in-frame clonotypes and omits some of them. That table supplies the V and J calls and clone size; D and trimming were determined from the DNA. The data hold roughly 160,000 clones, with 85% to 95% observed a single time. CDR3 length: 14 amino acids. Looked up from germline, CDR1 is MNHEY and CDR2 is SVGAGI. With 3 bases removed from V and 6 bases from J, the gap between germline ends came to 13 bases. This TCR was sampled from a man aged 45-60 years with acute or convalescent COVID-19. The specimen was peripheral blood. The chain carries TRBV6-5 and TRBJ2-3, with TRBD1 as a possible D gene (5 bases). This CDR3 is CASSYRGASDTQYF. The CDR3 DNA reads TGTGCCAGCAGTTATAGGGGCGCGTCGGATACGCAGTATTTT.